The 25 T cell receptor beta chains reported below all come from one sample, sequenced in a study of blood T cell repertoires in COVID-19. Here immunoSEQ multiplex PCR was the method, and the copy in TCRdb shows in-frame clones only, minus some. Of about 220,000 clones in the sample, around 82% are singletons; the top ten hold 3% to 4%. Sample: peripheral blood. All receptors come from a woman aged 80 or over with acute or convalescent COVID-19.

The chain is built from TRBV19 and TRBJ1-2; TRBD1 might be the D (5 bases). CDR3 length: 13 amino acids. Trimming shortened V by 8 bases and J by 3 bases, and 13 bases separated the two germline ends. Germline V gives CDR1 LNHDA, CDR2 SQIVND (reference sequence). CDR3 loop: CASGRVNHYGYTF. The DNA of the CDR3 is TGTGCCAGTGGCAGGGTAAACCACTATGGCTACACCTTC.

This sequence joins TRBV9 and TRBJ1-4; a weak D match, TRBD1 (6 bases). Germline V gene lookup returns CDR1 SGDLS and CDR2 YYNGEE. This CDR3 has 15 amino acids. V was pared by 0 bases and J by 8 bases, with 14 bases between. CDR3 DNA sequence: TGTGCCAGCAGCGTAGAGCCAGGGGTTGGAGAAAAACTGTTTTTT. Protein sequence: CASSVEPGVGEKLFF.

The chain couples TRBV2 to TRBJ1-1; 8 nucleotides agree with TRBD1. Trimming cost V 6 bases and J 6 bases; bases outside gene matches: 12. Germline-derived CDR1 and CDR2 are SNHLY and FYNNEI. The CDR3 has 15 amino acids. This CDR3 reads CASSPRQGAFSEAFF. The CDR3, as DNA: TGTGCCAGCAGCCCGAGGCAGGGGGCGTTTTCTGAAGCTTTCTTT.

This clone came up once. The rearrangement joins TRBV27 to TRBJ1-5; TRBD1 matches 9 bases. The CDR3 is 18 residues long. Losses at the gene ends were 5 bases for V and 0 bases for J; bases not matched to a gene: 11. Germline values: CDR1 MNHEY, CDR2 SMNVEV (reference sequence). The CDR3 DNA is TGTGCCAGCAGTATACGGACAGGGGCTGTGGGTAGCAATCAGCCCCAGCATTTT. It yields the protein CASSIRTGAVGSNQPQHF.

V and J are TRBV5-8 and TRBJ1-1, with 12 positions matching TRBD1. V lost 4 bases and J lost 3; bases outside the gene matches: 7. CDR1 SGHTS and CDR2 YDEGEE come from the germline V gene. This CDR3 comprises 16 residues. The CDR3 region is CASSAGTGGWDTEAFF. Written as DNA, the CDR3 is TGTGCCAGCAGCGCAGGGACAGGGGGCTGGGACACTGAAGCTTTCTTT.

This clone was detected only once. The CDR3 DNA reads TGTGCCAGCAGCCGGAGGGTAGCGGGGAGGCAGGGGGATGAGCAGTTCTTC. This codes for CASSRRVAGRQGDEQFF. This rearrangement joins TRBV6-2 or TRBV6-3 to TRBJ2-1; tentative D call: TRBD2 (8 bases). Trimming left V 6 bases short and J 8 bases short, with 26 bases between. Germline CDR1 is MNHEY and CDR2 is SVGEGT. The CDR3 covers 17 residues.

This chain links TRBV11-2 with TRBJ1-4; a weak D match, TRBD1 (6 bases). Deletions cut 5 bases from V and 14 bases from J, with 30 bases between. Per germline, CDR1 SGHAT and CDR2 FQNNGV. The CDR3 is made up of 17 amino acids. The CDR3 sequence: CASSQDRSSVSRSPLFF. The CDR3 DNA reads TGTGCCAGCAGCCAAGACAGGTCTTCGGTTAGCCGCAGTCCGCTGTTTTTT.

The chain links TRBV6-5 to TRBJ2-7; D possibly corresponds to TRBD1 (5 bases). This CDR3 is built from 14 residues. Per germline, CDR1 MNHEY and CDR2 SVGAGI. V lost 7 bases and J lost 2, with 15 bases in between. The DNA of the CDR3 is TGTGCCAGCAACCTCAAGGGGATGACCTACGAGCAGTACTTC. Amino acids: CASNLKGMTYEQYF.

The rearrangement links TRBV4-2 to TRBJ1-1; perhaps TRBD1 as D (6 bases). The CDR3 is 15 residues long. V lost 4 bases, J lost 3 bases, and 15 bases lay in between. CDR1 LGHNA and CDR2 YNFKEQ come from the germline V gene. CDR3 DNA: TGTGCCAGCAGCCGAGGTAACAGGGACGACACTGAAGCTTTCTTT. Translated, it gives CASSRGNRDDTEAFF.

The chain combines TRBV5-6 with TRBJ2-2; no clear D gene. Trimming took off 0 bases at V and 3 bases at J, with 9 bases between the two ends. CDR1 and CDR2 from the germline V gene are SGHDT and YYEEEE. CDR3 length: 15 residues. CDR3: CASSLARAYTGELFF. CDR3 nucleotide sequence: TGTGCCAGCAGCTTGGCGCGCGCCTACACCGGGGAGCTGTTTTTT. The variable domain in full, with the rest retrieved from reference TRBV5-6 and TRBJ2-2, is DAGVTQSPTHLIKTRGQQVTLRCSPKSGHDTVSWYQQALGQGPQFIFQYYEEEERQRGNFPDRFSGHQFPNYSSELNVNALLLGDSALYLCASSLARAYTGELFFGEGSRLTVL.

The genes are TRBV18 and TRBJ1-1, with D unresolved. Trimming took off 7 bases at V and 1 base at J, with 16 bases between the two ends. This CDR3 spans 15 amino acids. CDR1 and CDR2 (germline): KGHSH, LQKENI. The CDR3 protein is CASWSNPSRNTEAFF. CDR3 bases: TGTGCCAGCTGGAGCAACCCGAGCCGGAACACTGAAGCTTTCTTT.

This clone was found once. The V gene is TRBV19, the J gene TRBJ2-2; D is unresolved. Germline V CDR1 and CDR2: LNHDA, SQIVND (reference sequence). V shed 8 bases and J shed 5 bases, with 21 bases lying between them. The CDR3 has 16 residues. CDR3 sequence reads: CASVPVWAVDTGELFF. In DNA, the CDR3 is TGTGCCAGTGTCCCCGTATGGGCAGTCGATACCGGGGAGCTGTTTTTT. Full variable domain (rest looked up from reference TRBV19 and TRBJ2-2): DGGITQSPKYLFRKEGQNVTLSCEQNLNHDAMYWYRQDPGQGLRLIYYSQIVNDFQKGDIAEGYSVSREKKESFPLTVTSAQKNPTAFYLCASVPVWAVDTGELFFGEGSRLTVL.

The J gene is TRBJ1-5, the V gene TRBV24-1; 9 positions agree with TRBD1. V was clipped by 4 bases and J by 3 bases; unmatched bases: 3. Germline V gene data show CDR1 as KGHDR and CDR2 as SFDVKD. There are 15 residues in the CDR3. CDR3 sequence (DNA): TGTGCCACCAGTGAGGGACAGGGCTACAATCAGCCCCAGCATTTT. The encoded protein is CATSEGQGYNQPQHF.

The chain is built from TRBV5-1 and TRBJ2-5; TRBD2 matches at 7 bases. V lost 4 bases and J lost 10; bases outside the gene matches: 16. In germline, CDR1 is SGHRS, CDR2 YFSETQ. CDR3 length: 15 amino acids. The CDR3 DNA reads TGCGCCAGCAGCGAATATGCAGGGCTTGGGAGGGACCAGTACTTC. It translates to CASSEYAGLGRDQYF.

Only one count was recorded for this clone. The rearrangement joins TRBV5-6 to TRBJ1-1, with 8 nucleotides matching TRBD1. Germline CDR1 SGHDT, CDR2 YYEEEE. V trimming: 4 bases; J trimming: 3 bases; junction bases outside the gene matches: 5. This CDR3 contains 14 residues. CDR3 region: CASSPTGVDTEAFF. The CDR3 DNA sequence: TGTGCCAGCAGCCCGACAGGGGTCGACACTGAAGCTTTCTTT.

This clone was observed a few times. The rearrangement uses TRBV12-3 or TRBV12-4 and TRBJ1-3; D is possibly TRBD1 (6 bases). This CDR3 is 13 amino acids long. Trimming cost V 6 bases and J 0 bases, with 6 bases left between them. As DNA, the CDR3 is TGTGCCAGCAGACAGGGCTCTGGAAACACCATATATTTT. Amino acids: CASRQGSGNTIYF.

The CDR3 sequence: CASSLVGTGPFNEQFF. The DNA of the CDR3 is TGCGCCAGCAGCTTGGTTGGGACAGGGCCTTTTAATGAGCAGTTCTTC. This chain links TRBV5-1 with TRBJ2-1; 9 bases agree with TRBD1. Losses at the gene ends were 0 bases for V and 7 bases for J; bases not matched to a gene: 8. Germline V lookup: CDR1 SGHRS, CDR2 YFSETQ. This CDR3 spans 16 amino acids.

This rearrangement joins TRBV9 to TRBJ1-5; 7 nucleotides match TRBD1. Looked up from germline, CDR1 is SGDLS and CDR2 is YYNGEE. J gave up 6 bases and V 0 bases, and 9 bases lay outside the gene matches. This CDR3 has 16 residues. CDR3 residues: CASSVGDRLIGQPQHF. The DNA for the CDR3 is TGTGCCAGCAGCGTAGGGGACAGACTTATCGGTCAGCCCCAGCATTTT.

The chain carries TRBV3-1 (or the pseudogene TRBV3-2) and TRBJ1-2; possible D gene TRBD1, 6 bases. V dropped 0 bases and J dropped 7 bases, with 15 bases sitting between them. Germline V CDR1 and CDR2: LGHDT, YNNKEL (reference sequence). The CDR3 spans 15 residues. CDR3 DNA: TGTGCCAGCAGCCAAGAGATTGGCGTCAGGGGTGGCTACACCTTC. Its protein product is CASSQEIGVRGGYTF.

V and J are TRBV3-1 (or the pseudogene TRBV3-2) and TRBJ2-2; possibly TRBD1 for D (5 bases). V gave up 7 bases and J gave up 6 bases, with 9 bases separating them. There are 12 residues in the CDR3. Germline-derived CDR1 and CDR2 are LGHDT and YNNKEL (reference sequence). CDR3 sequence: CASTYRSGELFF. The DNA for the CDR3 is TGTGCCAGCACCTACAGGTCCGGGGAGCTGTTTTTT.

V gene TRBV5-1 combines with J gene TRBJ1-2, with 10 nucleotides matching TRBD1. CDR1 and CDR2 (germline): SGHRS, YFSETQ. V was pared by 3 bases and J by 4 bases, with 9 bases of the junction left unmatched. The CDR3 has 16 residues. In nucleotides, the CDR3 is TGCGCCAGCAGCTCCATGACAGGGGGCGCAGGCTATGGCTACACCTTC. Amino acid sequence: CASSSMTGGAGYGYTF. The complete variable domain, with remaining parts taken from reference TRBV5-1 and TRBJ1-2, reads KAGVTQTPRYLIKTRGQQVTLSCSPISGHRSVSWYQQTPGQGLQFLFEYFSETQRNKGNFPGRFSGRQFSNSRSEMNVSTLELGDSALYLCASSSMTGGAGYGYTFGSGTRLTVV.

As for this clone: The germline gene is not matched at one end of the junction; a read error may be the cause. The rearrangement links TRBV7-2 to TRBJ1-5; D is possibly TRBD1 (5 bases). CDR1 and CDR2 from the germline V gene are SGHTA and FQGNSA. The CDR3 covers 16 residues. The CDR3 loop reads CASSLAPQASNQPQHF. DNA of the CDR3: TGTGCCAGCAGCCTAGCCCCACAGGCCAGCAATCAGCCCCAGCATTTT.

In this sample, this clone turned up a few times. This chain links TRBV4-1 with TRBJ2-1; 10 positions agree with TRBD1. The CDR3 is made up of 15 amino acids. The V gene end was trimmed by 5 bases and the J gene end by 9 bases; junction bases not matched to a gene: 10. Germline V gives CDR1 MGHRA, CDR2 YSYEKL. The CDR3 DNA is TGCGCCAGCAGCAGCGCCCCGGGACAGGGGTTTGAGCAGTTCTTC. Translating gives CASSSAPGQGFEQFF.

This clone was recorded only once. This chain connects TRBV18 to TRBJ1-2; 9 bases line up with TRBD1. V lost 1 base, J lost 7 bases, and 16 bases stayed unmatched. Looked up from germline, CDR1 is KGHSH and CDR2 is LQKENI. This CDR3 is built from 18 residues. In DNA form, the CDR3 reads TGTGCCAGCTCACCACTGACCTTTGGGACAGGGAACGAGGCTGGCTACACCTTC. It specifies CASSPLTFGTGNEAGYTF.

The chain joins TRBV7-9 to TRBJ2-3; D is unresolved. This CDR3 comprises 12 residues. Between the trimmed V and J ends, which lost 6 bases and 5 bases, there was a span of 9 bases. Germline V gene lookup returns CDR1 SEHNR and CDR2 FQNEAQ (reference sequence). CDR3 amino acids: CASSFYGDTQYF. The CDR3 nucleotides read TGTGCCAGCAGTTTCTACGGAGATACGCAGTATTTT.